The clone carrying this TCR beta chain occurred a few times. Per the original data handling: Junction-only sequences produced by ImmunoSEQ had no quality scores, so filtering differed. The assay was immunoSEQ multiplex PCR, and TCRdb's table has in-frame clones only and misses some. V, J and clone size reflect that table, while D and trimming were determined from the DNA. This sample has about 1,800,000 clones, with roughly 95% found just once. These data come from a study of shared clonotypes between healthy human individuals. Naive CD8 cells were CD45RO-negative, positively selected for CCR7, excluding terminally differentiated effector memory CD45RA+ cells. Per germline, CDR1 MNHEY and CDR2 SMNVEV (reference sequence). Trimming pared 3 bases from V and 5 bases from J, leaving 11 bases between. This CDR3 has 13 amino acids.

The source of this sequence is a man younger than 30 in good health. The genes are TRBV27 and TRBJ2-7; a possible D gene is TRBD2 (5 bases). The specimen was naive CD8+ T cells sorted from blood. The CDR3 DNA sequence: TGTGCCAGCAGTTTTCGAGGGCCAAACGAGCAGTACTTC. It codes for CASSFRGPNEQYF.